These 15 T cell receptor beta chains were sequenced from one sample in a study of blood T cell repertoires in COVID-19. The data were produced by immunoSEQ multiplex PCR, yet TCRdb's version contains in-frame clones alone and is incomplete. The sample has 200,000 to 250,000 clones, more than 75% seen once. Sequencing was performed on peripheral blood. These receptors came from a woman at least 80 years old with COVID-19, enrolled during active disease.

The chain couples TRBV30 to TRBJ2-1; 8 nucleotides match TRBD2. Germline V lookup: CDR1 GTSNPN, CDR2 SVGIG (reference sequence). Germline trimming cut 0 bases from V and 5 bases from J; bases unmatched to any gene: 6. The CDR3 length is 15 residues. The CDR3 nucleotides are TGTGCCTGGAGTGTACGAGCGGGAGTCGACAATGAGCAGTTCTTC. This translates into CAWSVRAGVDNEQFF.

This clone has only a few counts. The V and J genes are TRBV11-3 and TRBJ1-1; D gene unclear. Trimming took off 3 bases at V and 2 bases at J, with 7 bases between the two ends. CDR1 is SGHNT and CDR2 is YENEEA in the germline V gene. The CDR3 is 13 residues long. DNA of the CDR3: TGTGCCAGCAGCTTGAACAGTAACACTGAAGCTTTCTTT. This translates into CASSLNSNTEAFF.

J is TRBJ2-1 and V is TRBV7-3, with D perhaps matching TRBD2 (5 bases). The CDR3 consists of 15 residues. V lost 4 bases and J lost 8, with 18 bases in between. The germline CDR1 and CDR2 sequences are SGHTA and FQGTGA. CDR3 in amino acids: CASSYRGEISDEQFF. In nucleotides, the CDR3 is TGTGCCAGCAGCTACCGGGGAGAGATTTCCGATGAGCAGTTCTTC.

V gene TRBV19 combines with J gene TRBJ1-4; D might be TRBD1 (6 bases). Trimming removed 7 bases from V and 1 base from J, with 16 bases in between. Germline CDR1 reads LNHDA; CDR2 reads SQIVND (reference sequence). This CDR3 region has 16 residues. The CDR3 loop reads CASTSPRQETNEKLFF. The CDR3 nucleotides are TGTGCCAGTACCTCCCCTCGACAGGAAACTAATGAAAAACTGTTTTTT. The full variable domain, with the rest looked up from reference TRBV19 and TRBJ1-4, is DGGITQSPKYLFRKEGQNVTLSCEQNLNHDAMYWYRQDPGQGLRLIYYSQIVNDFQKGDIAEGYSVSREKKESFPLTVTSAQKNPTAFYLCASTSPRQETNEKLFFGSGTQLSVL.

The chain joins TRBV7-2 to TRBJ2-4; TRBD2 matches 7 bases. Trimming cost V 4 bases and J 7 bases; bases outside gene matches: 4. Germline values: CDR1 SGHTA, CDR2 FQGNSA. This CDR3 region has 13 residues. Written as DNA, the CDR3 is TGTGCCAGCAGCTCGCTAGCGGCCAACATTCAGTACTTC. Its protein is CASSSLAANIQYF.

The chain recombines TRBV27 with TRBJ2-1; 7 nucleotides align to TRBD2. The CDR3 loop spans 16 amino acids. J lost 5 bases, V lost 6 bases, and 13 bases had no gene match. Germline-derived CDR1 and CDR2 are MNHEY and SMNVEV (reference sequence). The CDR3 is CASRYLSGIRDNEQFF. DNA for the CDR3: TGTGCCAGCAGATACCTGAGCGGGATAAGGGACAATGAGCAGTTCTTC.

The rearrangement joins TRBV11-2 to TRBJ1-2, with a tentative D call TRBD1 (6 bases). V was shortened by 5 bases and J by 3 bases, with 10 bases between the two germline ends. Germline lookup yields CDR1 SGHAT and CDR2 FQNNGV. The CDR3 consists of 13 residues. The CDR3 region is CASSMDSYYGYTF. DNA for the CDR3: TGTGCCAGCAGCATGGACAGCTACTATGGCTACACCTTC.

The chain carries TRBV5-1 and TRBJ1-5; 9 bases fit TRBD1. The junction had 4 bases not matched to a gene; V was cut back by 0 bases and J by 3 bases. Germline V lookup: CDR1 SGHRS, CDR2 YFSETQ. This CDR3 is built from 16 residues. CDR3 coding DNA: TGCGCCAGCAGCTTGGGGGGGACAGGGCACAATCAGCCCCAGCATTTT. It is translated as CASSLGGTGHNQPQHF.

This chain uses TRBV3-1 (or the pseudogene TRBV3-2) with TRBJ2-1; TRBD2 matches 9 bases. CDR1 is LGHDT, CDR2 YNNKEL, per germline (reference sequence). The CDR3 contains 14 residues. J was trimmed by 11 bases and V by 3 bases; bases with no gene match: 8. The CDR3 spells CASSHPSGAAKQFF. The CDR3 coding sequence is TGTGCCAGCAGCCACCCTAGCGGGGCCGCAAAGCAGTTCTTC.

The CDR3 spells CASSWYSTFDYGYTF. The CDR3 coding sequence is TGTGCCAGCAGTTGGTACAGTACTTTTGACTATGGCTACACCTTC. This chain joins TRBV28 and TRBJ1-2; D is unresolved. This CDR3 has 15 residues. CDR1 is MDHEN and CDR2 is SYDVKM in the germline V gene. Trimming removed 4 bases at V and 3 bases at J, with 15 bases between.

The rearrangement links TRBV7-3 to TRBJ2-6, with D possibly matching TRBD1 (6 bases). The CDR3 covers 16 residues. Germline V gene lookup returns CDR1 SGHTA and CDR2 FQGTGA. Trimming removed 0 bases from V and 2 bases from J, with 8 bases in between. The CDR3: CASSLTQGTGANVLTF. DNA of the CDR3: TGTGCCAGCAGCTTAACACAGGGTACTGGGGCCAACGTCCTGACTTTC.

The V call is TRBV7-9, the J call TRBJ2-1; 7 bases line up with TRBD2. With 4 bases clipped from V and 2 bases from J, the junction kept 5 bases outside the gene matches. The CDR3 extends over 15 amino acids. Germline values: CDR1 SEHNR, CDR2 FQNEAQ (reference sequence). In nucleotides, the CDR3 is TGTGCCAGCAGCTCGACCGGGACTACCTACAATGAGCAGTTCTTC. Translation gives CASSSTGTTYNEQFF.

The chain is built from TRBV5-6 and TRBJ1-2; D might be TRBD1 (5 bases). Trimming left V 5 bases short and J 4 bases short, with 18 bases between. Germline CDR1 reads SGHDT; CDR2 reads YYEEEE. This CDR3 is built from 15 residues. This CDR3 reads CASRTGGAQGYGYTF. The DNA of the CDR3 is TGTGCCAGCAGAACGGGTGGGGCGCAGGGCTATGGCTACACCTTC.

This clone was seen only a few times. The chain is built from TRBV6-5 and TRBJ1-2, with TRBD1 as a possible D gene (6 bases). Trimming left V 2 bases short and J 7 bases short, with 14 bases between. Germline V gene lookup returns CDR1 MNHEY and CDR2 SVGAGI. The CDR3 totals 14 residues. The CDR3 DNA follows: TGTGCCAGCAGTTACGGGGCAGGGGCCAGTGGCTACACCTTC. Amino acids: CASSYGAGASGYTF.

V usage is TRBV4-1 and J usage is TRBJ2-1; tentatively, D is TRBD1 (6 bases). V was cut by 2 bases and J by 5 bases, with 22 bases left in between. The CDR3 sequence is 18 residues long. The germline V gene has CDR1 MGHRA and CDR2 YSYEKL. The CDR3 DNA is TGCGCCAGCAGCCAAACTGGCCTGGCAGGGGTGTTTCACAATGAGCAGTTCTTC. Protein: CASSQTGLAGVFHNEQFF.